Included here is one T cell receptor beta chain sequence, with context. As yet, its antigen is unknown. These data originate in a study of T cells after yellow fever vaccination. In making TCR cDNA, 5'RACE template switching added a universal primer site and UMIs to it. One entry per CDR3 protein results from TCRdb running MiXCR on the 5' RACE reads. Seen here are some 320,000 distinct CDR3 sequences, approximately 12% observed once, and the top ten hold about 3.3%. Germline-derived CDR1 and CDR2 are SQVTM and ANQGSEA. Unmatched junction bases numbered 10, after V lost 6 bases and J lost 8 bases. The CDR3 consists of 13 residues. Study-wide results and caveats: After the booster, 96% of CD4 and around nine tenths of CD8 primary-response clones were re-detected. Though weaker, the secondary response peaked faster, on day 5 versus 15.

The V call is TRBV29-1, the J call TRBJ2-3; 8 bases agree with TRBD1. The source material was CD4+ T cells sorted from PBMCs, sampled 45 days after the yellow fever booster vaccination. This clonotype originated in a young man who received the YFV17D yellow fever vaccine. The CDR3 DNA reads as TGCAGCGTGGCTGGGACAGGCGACGGTACGCAGTATTTT. This encodes CSVAGTGDGTQYF.